Shown below are 4 T cell receptor beta chains from a single sample sequenced in a study of T-cell reconstitution after alpha-beta-depleted transplantation in children. The library targeted TCRbeta and was prepared with unique molecular identifiers. TCRdb re-analysed the PCR reads in MiXCR, keeping a single row per CDR3 protein. The sample shows some 440,000 distinct CDR3 sequences, roughly 17% of them seen only once. Sequences were derived from PBMCs, mostly from graft donor cells, sampled 360 days after TCRalphabeta/CD19-depleted stem cell transplant. These receptors were collected from a boy less than two years old who had a stem cell transplant for Wiskott-Aldrich syndrome, so the T cells may come from the graft donor.

This sequence joins TRBV5-1 and TRBJ1-6, with TRBD1 identical over 12 bases. The CDR3 spans 17 residues. CDR1 and CDR2 (germline): SGHRS, YFSETQ. Losses at the gene ends were 0 bases for V and 10 bases for J; bases not matched to a gene: 8. CDR3 sequence (DNA): TGCGCCAGCAGCTTGGACGGGACAGGGGGCGTAAAATCACCCCTCCACTTT. Its protein product is CASSLDGTGGVKSPLHF.

This clonotype has more than one count but fewer than ten. The V call is TRBV12-3 or TRBV12-4, the J call TRBJ2-2; maybe TRBD2 (6 bases). The CDR3 has 15 residues. The V end lost 6 bases, the J end lost 6 bases, and 17 bases lay between the germline ends. CDR3 sequence: CASSFLRRGAGELFF. DNA for the CDR3: TGTGCCAGCAGCTTTCTCAGGAGGGGTGCCGGGGAGCTGTTTTTT.

V is TRBV6-1 and J is TRBJ2-5, with 11 bases fitting TRBD1. This CDR3 is built from 16 residues. The trim removed 4 bases at V and 4 bases at J, leaving 8 bases unmatched. Germline V gene data show CDR1 as MNHNS and CDR2 as SASEGT. This CDR3 reads CASSARWTGGSETQYF. As DNA, the CDR3 is TGTGCCAGCAGTGCCCGGTGGACAGGGGGCTCAGAGACCCAGTACTTC.

This chain joins TRBV28 and TRBJ2-7; a weak D match, TRBD2 (6 bases). The CDR3 consists of 13 residues. Trimming stripped 6 bases from V and 6 bases from J, with 15 bases between. The germline gives CDR1 MDHEN, CDR2 SYDVKM. The CDR3 region is CASRSGWLGEQYF. CDR3 in DNA: TGTGCCAGCAGGAGCGGGTGGTTGGGCGAGCAGTACTTC.